This T cell receptor (beta chain) was sequenced during a study of shared clonotypes between healthy human individuals (dated by TCRdb to between 2020 and 2021). In the study overall: The cohort comprised two women and a few men aged 18 to 49 years. For each donor, CD4 naive and CD4 memory were each given three plates, CD8 naive was given two plates, and CD8 memory was given one plate. Blood TCR repertoires of several healthy adults were deeply sequenced to estimate repertoire size and the extent of clonotype sharing between individuals. Different laboratories and diverse techniques were used to prepare libraries and sequence TCR repertoires, to increase sequencing depth and limit assay-specific biases. Each donor's leukapheresis produced roughly between roughly 0.9 and 8.9 billion PBMCs. General study outcomes and caveats: Higher generation probabilities were observed for clonotypes shared by all four sorted-subset donors than for non-shared clonotypes. Rarefaction of sorted-subset datasets indicated incomplete sequencing despite the large sequencing depth. Sampling was restricted to blood, and TCR repertoires in tissues likely differ from the TCR repertoires found in blood. The genetic and exposure-history diversity represented was limited by the small number of donors. Based on pairwise subsampling, the degree of clonotype sharing among donors was expected to be affected by sequencing depth. Sharing across a few donors was observed for approximately 5% of naive CD4, 3% to 4% of naive CD8, 2% to 2.5% of memory CD4, and around 0.4% of memory CD8 clonotypes. Estimated clonotype richness was generally larger for naive than for memory subsets.

Using the deep immunoSEQ assay, multiplex PCR amplified TCR CDR3 regions from genomic DNA. Genomic DNA extracted from each cell subset was distributed evenly over all wells of several immunoSEQ 96-well plates, and each plate served as one replicate. For sorted subsets, 150 to 250 ng genomic DNA, equal to 25,000 to 35,000 T cell genomes, was loaded into each replicate PCR. The purified libraries were quantified using a Qubit 3.0 fluorometer, sized with a Bioanalyzer 2100, and then quantified again using the KAPA Library Quantification kit. Every immunoSEQ 96-well plate was sequenced on a separate single-read 150-cycle Illumina NextSeq 550 flow cell. The study's own analysis went as follows. Because the immunoSEQ output included only junctional sequences and no quality scores, the filtering could not be the same as the filtering used for full-length reads. Sequences were annotated with PyIR, a Python wrapper for IgBLAST v1.9, using IMGT germline references to assign V/J genes and CDR3. Any read was removed if the V/J assignment was weak (E-value above 1e-6), the CDR3 was missing, or the read contained stop codons, out-of-frame junctions, or ambiguous translated residues. V3J clonotypes were defined as sequences sharing the same inferred V gene, J gene, and CDR3 amino acid sequence. To compute the percentage overlap between repertoires, the number of shared unique clonotypes was divided by the size of the smaller repertoire. RTK rarefaction, the Chao1 estimator, and Recon v2.1 estimates of unobserved clonotypes were used to assess repertoire richness. Generation probabilities were computed with OLGA for all TCRbeta clonotypes obtained by the gDNA method from a handful of donors. TCRdb limited this immuneACCESS table to in-frame rearrangements with V and J called. A share of clones is missing; checked studies link under half to unresolved V genes, and the rest is unexplained. D and trimming come from the DNA, and the V and J calls and clone size come from that table. The sample includes approximately 110,000 clones, with around two thirds observed a single time. The ten largest make up around 25% of the sample.

The germline V gene (reference sequence) sets CDR1 to MNHEY and CDR2 to SMNVEV. A distance of 11 bases separates the germline ends of V and J, which lose 3 bases and 2 bases respectively. The CDR3 sequence holds 14 residues, the cysteine and phenylalanine included. Solely the CDR3 DNA is kept, with 42 bases framed from the first base. Healthy HIV-negative adults with no recently reported acute infections or vaccinations were included as donors. Only Caucasian adults living in Nashville, Tennessee, USA were represented among the donors. CD8 memory samples consisted of magnetically selected CD45RO+ cells combined with CCR7-negative CD45RA+ effector memory (TemRA) cells. Blood was collected by leukapheresis, and PBMCs were isolated by Ficoll-Histopaque density gradient centrifugation and then cryopreserved in liquid nitrogen vapor phase. Purity and quantity of every magnetically sorted T cell population were checked by analytical flow cytometry. Genomic DNA was isolated from every sorted fraction and measured by UV absorbance on a Nanodrop 2000c.

This clone was detected once. This receptor's antigen is unknown. Given a far larger clone just one base away, this is likely a sequencing read error. This receptor was identified in a woman in her 30s in good health. The rearranged chain carries TRBV27 and TRBJ2-7, with the D call tentatively TRBD1 or TRBD2, each fitting 5 bases. Source material: memory CD8+ T cells sorted from blood. The cell subset or site label on this specimen signifies: CD45RO+ cells pooled with CCR7-negative TemRA cells. The CDR3 region: CASSFGGRTYEQYF. The DNA is as follows: TGTGCCAGCAGTTTTGGGGGAAGGACCTACGAGCAGTACTTC.